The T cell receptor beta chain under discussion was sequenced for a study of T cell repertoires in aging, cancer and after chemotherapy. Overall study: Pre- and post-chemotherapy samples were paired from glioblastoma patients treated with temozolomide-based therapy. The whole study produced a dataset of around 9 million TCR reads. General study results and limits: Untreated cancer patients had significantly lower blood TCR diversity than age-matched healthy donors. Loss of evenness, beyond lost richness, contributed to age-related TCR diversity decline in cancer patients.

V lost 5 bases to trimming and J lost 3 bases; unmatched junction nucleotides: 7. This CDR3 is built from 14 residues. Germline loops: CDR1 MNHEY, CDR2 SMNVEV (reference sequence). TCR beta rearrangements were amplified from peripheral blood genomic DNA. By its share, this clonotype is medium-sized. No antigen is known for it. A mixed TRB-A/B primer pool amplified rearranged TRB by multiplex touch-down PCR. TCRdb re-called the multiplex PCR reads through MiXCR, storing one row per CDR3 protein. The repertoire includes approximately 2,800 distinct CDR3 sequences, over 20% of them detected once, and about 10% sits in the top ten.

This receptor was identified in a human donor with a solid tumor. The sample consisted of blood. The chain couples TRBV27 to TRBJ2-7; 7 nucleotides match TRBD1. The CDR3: CASSLRQGRYEQYF. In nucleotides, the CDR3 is TGTGCCAGCAGTCTTAGACAGGGACGCTACGAGCAGTACTTC.